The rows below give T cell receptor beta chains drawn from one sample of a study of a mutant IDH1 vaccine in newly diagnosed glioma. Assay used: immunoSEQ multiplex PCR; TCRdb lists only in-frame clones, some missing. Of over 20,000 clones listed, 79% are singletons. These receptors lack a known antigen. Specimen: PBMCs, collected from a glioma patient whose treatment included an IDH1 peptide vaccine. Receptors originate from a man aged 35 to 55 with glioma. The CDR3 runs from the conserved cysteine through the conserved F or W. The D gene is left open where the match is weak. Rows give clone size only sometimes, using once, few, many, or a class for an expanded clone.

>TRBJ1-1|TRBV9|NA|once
CASSVDVRNTGAFF
TGTGCCAGCAGCGTTGACGTTAGGAACACTGGAGCTTTCTTT
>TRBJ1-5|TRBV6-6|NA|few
CASSYSSGEDQPQHF
TGTGCCAGCAGTTACTCGAGCGGGGAGGATCAGCCCCAGCATTTT
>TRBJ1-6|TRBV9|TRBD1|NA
CASSGTQGASSPLHF
TGTGCCAGCAGCGGGACACAGGGGGCTAGTTCACCCCTCCACTTT
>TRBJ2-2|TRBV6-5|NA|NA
CASSYTTGELFF
TGTGCCAGCAGCTACACCACCGGGGAGCTGTTTTTT
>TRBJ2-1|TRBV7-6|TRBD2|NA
CASSLPSGRAYNEQFF
TGTGCCAGCAGCTTACCTAGCGGGAGGGCTTACAATGAGCAGTTCTTC
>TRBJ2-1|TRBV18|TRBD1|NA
CASTRDRGAETYNEQFF
TGTGCCAGCACCCGGGACAGGGGCGCGGAGACCTACAATGAGCAGTTCTTC
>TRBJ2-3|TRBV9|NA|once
CASSRTFTDTQYF
TGTGCCAGCAGCCGGACTTTCACAGATACGCAGTATTTT
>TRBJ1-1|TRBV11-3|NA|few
CASSLSHSEGVAFF
TGTGCCAGCAGCTTATCCCACTCGGAGGGTGTAGCTTTCTTT
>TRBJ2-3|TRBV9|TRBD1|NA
CASSVVTGVGSDTQYF
TGTGCCAGCAGCGTTGTTACAGGGGTAGGGTCAGATACGCAGTATTTT
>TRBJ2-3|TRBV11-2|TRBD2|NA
CASSLEAAGGSPDTQYF
TGTGCCAGCAGCTTAGAGGCCGCGGGAGGGTCCCCAGATACGCAGTATTTT
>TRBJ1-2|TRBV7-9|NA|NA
CASNVGTDERFHGYTF
TGTGCCAGCAACGTGGGGACCGACGAGCGCTTTCATGGCTACACCTTC
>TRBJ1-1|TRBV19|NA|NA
CASRTGNTEAFF
TGTGCCAGTAGGACGGGGAACACTGAAGCTTTCTTT
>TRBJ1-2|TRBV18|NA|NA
CASSPQPKDYGYTF
TGTGCCAGCTCACCGCAACCGAAGGACTATGGCTACACCTTC
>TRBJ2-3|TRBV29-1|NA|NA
CSVDGSNTDTQYF
TGCAGCGTTGATGGGAGTAACACAGATACGCAGTATTTT
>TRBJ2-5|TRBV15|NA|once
CATSREESFKGGGETQYF
TGTGCCACCAGCAGGGAGGAAAGTTTCAAAGGGGGTGGGGAGACCCAGTACTTC
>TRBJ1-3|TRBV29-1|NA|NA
CSVIEKAGNTIYF
TGCAGCGTGATCGAAAAGGCTGGAAACACCATATATTTT
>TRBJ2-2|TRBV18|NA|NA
CASSRRGVTGELFF
TGTGCCAGCTCTCGAAGGGGTGTCACCGGGGAGCTGTTTTTT
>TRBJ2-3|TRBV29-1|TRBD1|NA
CSVTGETQYF
TGCAGCGTCACAGGGGAGACGCAGTATTTT
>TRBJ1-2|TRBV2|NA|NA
CAGKAGRVYGYTF
TGTGCCGGGAAGGCGGGCAGGGTGTATGGCTACACCTTC